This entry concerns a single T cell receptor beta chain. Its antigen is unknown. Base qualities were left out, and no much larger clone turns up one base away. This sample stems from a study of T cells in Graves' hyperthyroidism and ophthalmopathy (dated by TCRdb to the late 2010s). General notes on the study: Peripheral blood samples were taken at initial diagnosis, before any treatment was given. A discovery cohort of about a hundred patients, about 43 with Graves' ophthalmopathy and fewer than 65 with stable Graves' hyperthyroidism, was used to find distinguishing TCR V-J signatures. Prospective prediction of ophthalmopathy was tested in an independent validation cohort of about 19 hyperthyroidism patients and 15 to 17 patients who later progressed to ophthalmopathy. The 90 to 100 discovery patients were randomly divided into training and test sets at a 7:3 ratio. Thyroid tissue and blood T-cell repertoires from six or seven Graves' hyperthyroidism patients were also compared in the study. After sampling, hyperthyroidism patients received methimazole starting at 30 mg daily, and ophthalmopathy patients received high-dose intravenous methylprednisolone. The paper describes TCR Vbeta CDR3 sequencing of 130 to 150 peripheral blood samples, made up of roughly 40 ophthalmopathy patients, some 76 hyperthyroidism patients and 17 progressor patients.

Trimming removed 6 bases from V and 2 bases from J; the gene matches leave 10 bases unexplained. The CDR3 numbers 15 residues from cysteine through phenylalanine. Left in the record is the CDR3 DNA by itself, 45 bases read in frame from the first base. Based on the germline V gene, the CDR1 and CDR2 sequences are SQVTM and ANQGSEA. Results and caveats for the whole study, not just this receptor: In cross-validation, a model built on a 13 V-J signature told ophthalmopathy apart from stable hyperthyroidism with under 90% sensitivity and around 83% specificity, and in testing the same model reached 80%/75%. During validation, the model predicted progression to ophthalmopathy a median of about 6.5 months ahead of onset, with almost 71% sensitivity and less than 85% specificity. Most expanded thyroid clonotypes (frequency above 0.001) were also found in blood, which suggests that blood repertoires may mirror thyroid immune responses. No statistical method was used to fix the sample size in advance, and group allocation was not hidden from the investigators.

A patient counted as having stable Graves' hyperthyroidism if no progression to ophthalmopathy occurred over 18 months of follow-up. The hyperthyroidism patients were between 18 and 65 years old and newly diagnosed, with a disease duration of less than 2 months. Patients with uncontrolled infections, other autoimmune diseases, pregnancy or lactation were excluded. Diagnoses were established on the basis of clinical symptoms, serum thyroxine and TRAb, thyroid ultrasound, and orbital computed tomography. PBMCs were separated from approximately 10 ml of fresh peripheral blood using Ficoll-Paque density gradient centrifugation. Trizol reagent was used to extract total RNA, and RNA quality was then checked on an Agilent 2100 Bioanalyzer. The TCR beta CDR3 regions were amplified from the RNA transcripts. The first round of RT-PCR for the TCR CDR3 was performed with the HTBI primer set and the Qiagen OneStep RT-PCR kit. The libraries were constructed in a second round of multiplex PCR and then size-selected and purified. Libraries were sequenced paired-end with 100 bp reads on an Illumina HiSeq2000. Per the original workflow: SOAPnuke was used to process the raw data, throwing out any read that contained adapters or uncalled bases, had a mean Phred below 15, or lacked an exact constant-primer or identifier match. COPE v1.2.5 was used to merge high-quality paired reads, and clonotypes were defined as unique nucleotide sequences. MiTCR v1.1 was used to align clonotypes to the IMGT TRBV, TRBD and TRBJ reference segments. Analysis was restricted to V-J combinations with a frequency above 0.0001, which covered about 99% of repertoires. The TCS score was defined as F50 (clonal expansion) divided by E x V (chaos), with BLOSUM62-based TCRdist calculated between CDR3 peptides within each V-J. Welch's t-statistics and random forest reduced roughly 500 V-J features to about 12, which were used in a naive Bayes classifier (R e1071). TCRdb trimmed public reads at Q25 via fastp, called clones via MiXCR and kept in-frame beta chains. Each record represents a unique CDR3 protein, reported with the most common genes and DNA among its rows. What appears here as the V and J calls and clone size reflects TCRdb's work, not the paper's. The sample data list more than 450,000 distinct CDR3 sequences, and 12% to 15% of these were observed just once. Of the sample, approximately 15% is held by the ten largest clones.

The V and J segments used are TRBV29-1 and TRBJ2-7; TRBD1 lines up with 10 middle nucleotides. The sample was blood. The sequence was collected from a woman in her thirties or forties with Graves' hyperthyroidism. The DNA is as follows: TGCAGCGTGGGGGAGCCGACAGGGGGCCCCTACGAGCAGTACTTC. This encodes CSVGEPTGGPYEQYF.